A selection of T cell receptor beta chains follows, all from one sample in a study of T cell responses to AZD1222 COVID-19 vaccine. The method was immunoSEQ multiplex PCR; TCRdb's version includes in-frame clones alone and lacks a portion of them. The sample lists 90,000 to 120,000 clones; roughly 90% were seen once. Sequencing was performed on peripheral blood, taken on day 0 of AZD1222 vaccination. The receptors come from an adult in good health. Both conserved end residues are part of each CDR3. Fields, in order: J gene, D gene, V gene, clone size, CDR3 DNA, CDR3 protein. The D gene is left open where the match is weak. Not all rows give a size; the values are once, few, many and, for expanded clones, a class.

TRBJ1-2 | NA | TRBV24-1 | NA | TGTGCCACCAGTGAACCAGGGAGTAGGGGTTCTTATGGCTACACCTTC | CATSEPGSRGSYGYTF
TRBJ2-3 | NA | TRBV5-5 | once | TGTGCCAGCACCATCTTTGCCAGGGCCAAAAAGGTGACAGATACGCAGTATTTT | CASTIFARAKKVTDTQYF
TRBJ2-7 | TRBD2 | TRBV28 | NA | TGTGCCAGCAGTTACCCTCCCCGGGCTAGCGGGAGTCGCGAGCAGTACTTC | CASSYPPRASGSREQYF
TRBJ2-7 | TRBD2 | TRBV19 | NA | TGTGCCAGTAGTATTAGGCTAGCGGGAGCGGGCGAGCAGTACTTC | CASSIRLAGAGEQYF
TRBJ2-7 | TRBD2 | TRBV4-1 | NA | TGCGCCAGCAGCCAAGCAGGGCTAGCGGGAGGTTTTAGCTCCTACGAGCAGTACTTC | CASSQAGLAGGFSSYEQYF
TRBJ1-1 | TRBD1 | TRBV29-1 | NA | TGCAGCGTGGCCCCGACAGGGGGAGGTACTGAAGCTTTCTTT | CSVAPTGGGTEAFF
TRBJ2-3 | NA | TRBV4-3 | NA | TGCGCCAGCAGCAGGGACCGCAGTAGCCAGTATTTT | CASSRDRSSQYF
TRBJ2-2 | NA | TRBV7-2 | few | TGTGCCAGCAGCCCAAGGCGGACCCCCGGGGGCGGGGAGCTGTTTTTT | CASSPRRTPGGGELFF
TRBJ2-2 | NA | TRBV3-1/TRBV3-2 | NA | TGTGCCAGCAGCCAAGGGCCCGGCGGCAGGCACGGGGAGCTGTTTTTT | CASSQGPGGRHGELFF
TRBJ1-2 | NA | TRBV29-1 | NA | TGCAGCGTTGATAGTACGGGGAACGATGGCTACACCTTC | CSVDSTGNDGYTF
TRBJ2-3 | TRBD2 | TRBV5-1 | once | TGCGCCAGCAGCCTGGGGGCGGGAGGGCCGATAGATACGCAGTATTTT | CASSLGAGGPIDTQYF
TRBJ1-2 | NA | TRBV25-1 | NA | TGTGCCAGCAATACAGGGATGAAGAGTGGCTACACCTTC | CASNTGMKSGYTF
TRBJ1-1 | NA | TRBV11-2 | few | TGTGCCAGCAGCTCACAGGGATCCACTGAAGCTTTCTTT | CASSSQGSTEAFF
TRBJ2-7 | NA | TRBV5-1 | NA | TGCGCCTCGCGGGGCCTAGCGTCAACCTACGAGCAGTACTTC | CASRGLASTYEQYF
TRBJ2-1 | NA | TRBV10-3 | few | TGTGCCATCAGTGACCCCGGGTACGAAAGCTCCTACAATGAGCAGTTCTTC | CAISDPGYESSYNEQFF
TRBJ2-2 | NA | TRBV10-3 | NA | TGTGCCACCGTAGCTAGCGCGAACACCGGGGAGCTGTTTTTT | CATVASANTGELFF
TRBJ1-1 | TRBD1 | TRBV5-1 | NA | TGCGCCAGCAGCTTGCAGGGGGCTCTGGTGAACACTGAAGCTTTCTTT | CASSLQGALVNTEAFF
TRBJ2-2 | TRBD1 | TRBV24-1 | NA | TGTGCCACCAGTGATTCCCTGGGACAGGGGGATCCCGGGGAGCTGTTTTTT | CATSDSLGQGDPGELFF
TRBJ2-1 | NA | TRBV5-1 | NA | TGCGCCAGCAGCTTGGGGCAAGTTAATGAGCAGTTCTTC | CASSLGQVNEQFF
TRBJ2-7 | TRBD1 | TRBV15 | NA | TGTGCCACCAGCAGAAGGATAGGGACAGGGAGTAACGAGCAGTACTTC | CATSRRIGTGSNEQYF
TRBJ1-2 | NA | TRBV7-2 | NA | TGTGCCAGCAGCCTTCCCCCAGGAAGAGGTGGCTACACCTTC | CASSLPPGRGGYTF
TRBJ2-1 | TRBD2 | TRBV19 | NA | TGTGCCAGCTCAGGCGGGAGCGCCGCTGAACATGAGCAGTTCTTC | CASSGGSAAEHEQFF
TRBJ2-1 | NA | TRBV5-1 | NA | TGCGCCAGCACGGCCGGAGACGCCTACAATGAGCAGTTCTTC | CASTAGDAYNEQFF
TRBJ1-1 | NA | TRBV6-4 | NA | TGTGCCAGCAGTGACTCGAAGGGCAATAACACTGAAGCTTTCTTT | CASSDSKGNNTEAFF
TRBJ1-3 | NA | TRBV9 | once | TGTGCCAGCAGCGTAGAAGACGAAAACACCATATATTTT | CASSVEDENTIYF
TRBJ2-2 | TRBD1 | TRBV10-3 | NA | TGTGCCATCACAAACGACAGGGGGCAAGTGGTAGCGAACACCGGGGAGCTGTTTTTT | CAITNDRGQVVANTGELFF
TRBJ1-1 | NA | TRBV12-3/TRBV12-4 | NA | TGTGCCAGCAGCCTGGAATACACTGAAGCTTTCTTT | CASSLEYTEAFF
TRBJ2-1 | NA | TRBV5-1 | NA | TGCGCCAGCAGCTCGCCCGGGACCACAGATTACAATGAGCAGTTCTTC | CASSSPGTTDYNEQFF
TRBJ1-6 | NA | TRBV4-1 | once | TGCGCCAGCAGCCAAGATCGGGGAAGGGCTTCCTCACCCCTCCACTTT | CASSQDRGRASSPLHF
TRBJ2-2 | TRBD1 | TRBV14 | NA | TGTGCCAGCAGCTTTCGGACAGGGAACACCGGGGAGCTGTTTTTT | CASSFRTGNTGELFF
TRBJ2-3 | TRBD1 | TRBV27 | NA | TGTGCCAGCAGTTTATTCCCGACAGGGTTGGTGGTGGATACGCAGTATTTT | CASSLFPTGLVVDTQYF
TRBJ2-3 | TRBD2 | TRBV2 | NA | TGTGCCAGCAAGGAATGGACTAGCGGGAGTCCTACGCAGTATTTT | CASKEWTSGSPTQYF
TRBJ1-5 | NA | TRBV15 | NA | TGTGCCACCAGCAGACATATCGTCCGGAAGAGCAATCAGCCCCAGCATTTT | CATSRHIVRKSNQPQHF
TRBJ1-5 | TRBD1 | TRBV7-2 | NA | TGTGCCAGCAGCTTAGTTGGACAGGTCAATCAGCCCCAGCATTTT | CASSLVGQVNQPQHF
TRBJ1-2 | TRBD1 | TRBV28 | NA | TGTGCCAGCAGTTTATTACGGGGGACAGCTTATGGCTACACCTTC | CASSLLRGTAYGYTF
TRBJ1-1 | NA | TRBV19 | NA | TGTGCCAGTAAGTTACAGGGCACTGAAGCTTTCTTT | CASKLQGTEAFF
TRBJ2-1 | TRBD2 | TRBV24-1 | NA | TGTGCCACCAGTGACCCTGGGACTAGCGGGATTTACAATGAGCAGTTCTTC | CATSDPGTSGIYNEQFF
TRBJ2-1 | TRBD2 | TRBV27 | NA | TGTGCCAGCAGCTTCACTCGGACTAGCGGGAGTAATGAGCAGTTCTTC | CASSFTRTSGSNEQFF
TRBJ2-7 | TRBD2 | TRBV28 | once | TGTGCCAGCATAGGTACTAGCGGGTTGTACGAGCAGTACTTC | CASIGTSGLYEQYF
TRBJ1-2 | TRBD1 | TRBV30 | NA | TGTGCCTGGAGGGAGACAGGGGGTGGCTACACCTTC | CAWRETGGGYTF
TRBJ2-3 | NA | TRBV5-5 | NA | TGTGCCAGCAGCTCAATGACCCCTAGCGTAGAGAGGGTTACGCAGTATTTT | CASSSMTPSVERVTQYF
TRBJ1-1 | NA | TRBV5-1 | NA | TGCGCCAGCAGCTGGTCAGTGGGCACTGAAGCTTTCTTT | CASSWSVGTEAFF